Sequencing of this T cell receptor (beta chain) was carried out in a study of cytomegalovirus exposure and HLA in healthy donors. General study results and limits: In a later analysis, V- and J-gene trimming of beta chains associated with a DCLRE1C missense variant, replicated independently. A later analysis found most CMV-associated TCR beta chains apparently HLA-restricted. Most TCR beta V segments were productive about 90% or about 30% of the time in an earlier analysis. The listing of 150 to 200 TCR beta chains classed them as cytomegalovirus-associated.

The CDR3 has 17 residues. Germline lookup yields CDR1 GTSNPN and CDR2 SVGIG (reference sequence). Trimming cost V 4 bases and J 3 bases, with 22 bases left between them. This PCR relied on a set of 60 Vbeta primers and 13 Jbeta primers. The data were produced by immunoSEQ multiplex PCR, yet TCRdb's version contains in-frame clones alone and is incomplete. The sample has about 210,000 clones, over 60% seen once. This clone was seen once. What it binds is not known. V and J are TRBV30 and TRBJ1-5, with D tentatively TRBD1 (5 bases). Material for sequencing was PBMCs. The origin of this receptor is a male donor in good health and CMV-seronegative. This CDR3 is CAWTPLGGRPYNQPQHF. The CDR3 nucleotides read TGTGCCTGGACCCCCCTCGGGGGAAGGCCTTACAATCAGCCCCAGCATTTT.